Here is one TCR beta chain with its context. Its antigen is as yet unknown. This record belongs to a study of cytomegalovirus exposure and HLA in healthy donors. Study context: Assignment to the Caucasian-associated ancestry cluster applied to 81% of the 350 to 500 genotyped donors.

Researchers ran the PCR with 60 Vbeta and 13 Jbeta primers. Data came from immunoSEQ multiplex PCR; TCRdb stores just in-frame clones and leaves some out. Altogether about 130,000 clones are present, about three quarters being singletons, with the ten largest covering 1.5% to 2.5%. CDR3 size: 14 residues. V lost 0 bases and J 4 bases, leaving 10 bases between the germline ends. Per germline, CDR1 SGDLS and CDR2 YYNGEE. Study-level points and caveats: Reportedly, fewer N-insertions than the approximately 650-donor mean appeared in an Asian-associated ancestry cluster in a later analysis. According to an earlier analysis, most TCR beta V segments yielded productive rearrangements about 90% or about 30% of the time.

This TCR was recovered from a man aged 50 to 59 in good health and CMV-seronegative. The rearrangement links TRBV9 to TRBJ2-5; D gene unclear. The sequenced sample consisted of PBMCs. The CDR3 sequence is CASSVVVSGETQYF. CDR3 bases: TGTGCCAGCAGCGTAGTGGTGTCGGGAGAGACCCAGTACTTC.